One and the same sample provided the 19 T cell receptor beta chains below, sequenced in a study of cytomegalovirus exposure and HLA in healthy donors. Both 60 Vbeta primers and 13 Jbeta primers went into the PCR. The table came from immunoSEQ multiplex PCR; TCRdb's copy has only in-frame clones and leaves some out. The top ten clones hold about 4% of a sample with 110,000 to 150,000 clones, 77% of them seen once. Sequenced sample: PBMCs. The receptors originated from a male donor in good health and CMV-seronegative.

V is TRBV27 and J is TRBJ2-1; no reliable D call. CDR1 MNHEY and CDR2 SMNVEV come from the germline V gene (reference sequence). This CDR3 region has 13 residues. The V end lost 3 bases, the J end lost 8 bases, and 11 bases lay between the germline ends. The CDR3, as DNA: TGTGCCAGCAGTTTGAAGGTGGGCTATGAGCAGTTCTTC. This sequence encodes CASSLKVGYEQFF.

As for this clone: Other DNA sequences of this sample code for an identical CDR3. This chain joins TRBV7-2 and TRBJ2-7, with 8 bases lining up with TRBD2. V dropped 5 bases and J dropped 0; count of bases not matched to a gene: 3. This CDR3 contains 14 residues. Germline CDR1 reads SGHTA; CDR2 reads FQGNSA. The CDR3 DNA is TGTGCCAGCAGCCCCACTAGCGGCTCCTACGAGCAGTACTTC. Amino acid sequence: CASSPTSGSYEQYF.

The chain recombines TRBV19 with TRBJ2-3, with 12 positions matching TRBD2. Germline V gene data show CDR1 as LNHDA and CDR2 as SQIVND (reference sequence). The CDR3 contains 16 residues. The V and J ends lost 5 bases and 8 bases, in that order; junction bases with no gene match: 11. The CDR3 loop reads CASSAWTSGDMGTQYF. The CDR3, as DNA: TGTGCCAGTAGTGCCTGGACTAGCGGGGACATGGGTACGCAGTATTTT.

The chain employs TRBV7-9 and TRBJ1-2; 9 bases line up with TRBD1. Trimming took 5 bases from V and 5 from J; bases not matched to a gene: 12. Germline V lookup: CDR1 SEHNR, CDR2 FQNEAQ (reference sequence). The CDR3 spans 16 residues. CDR3 protein: CASSDTRGQGTYGYTF. In DNA, the CDR3 is TGTGCCAGCAGCGACACTCGAGGACAGGGGACTTATGGCTACACCTTC.

This clone is a singleton in its sample. J is TRBJ1-5 and V is TRBV10-2; the match to TRBD1 covers 10 bases. Germline-derived CDR1 and CDR2 are WSHSY and SAAADI. This CDR3 has 15 amino acids. Unmatched junction bases numbered 4, after V lost 7 bases and J lost 1 base. CDR3 sequence reads: CASTRTGGSNQPQHF. The CDR3 bases are TGCGCCAGCACCCGGACAGGGGGAAGCAATCAGCCCCAGCATTTT.

This clone has more than one count but fewer than ten. The rearrangement joins TRBV29-1 to TRBJ1-1, with D possibly TRBD1 on 5 matching bases. The germline V gene encodes CDR1 SQVTM and CDR2 ANQGSEA. This CDR3 is built from 12 residues. Trimming stripped 6 bases from V and 3 bases from J, with 11 bases between. CDR3 in amino acids: CSVPGGYTEAFF. The CDR3 region has the DNA TGCAGCGTGCCGGGGGGGTACACTGAAGCTTTCTTT.

The V gene is TRBV23-1, the J gene TRBJ2-2, with D possibly matching TRBD1 (5 bases). TRBV23-1 is placed among ORFs of uncertain function. Between the trimmed V and J ends, which lost 0 bases and 0 bases, there was a span of 14 bases. The CDR3 totals 18 residues. The CDR3 protein is CASSQSRSRQTNTGELFF. As DNA, the CDR3 is TGCGCCAGCAGTCAATCTCGGAGTAGACAGACGAACACCGGGGAGCTGTTTTTT.

About this clone: Compared with germline, one end of the junction differs, possibly owing to a read error. The CDR3 DNA reads as TGTGCCCGGGTTGACAGATCTGGGGCCAACGGCCTGACTTTC. This encodes CARVDRSGANGLTF. The rearrangement uses TRBV6-5 and TRBJ2-6; tentatively, D is TRBD1 (5 bases). This CDR3 is 14 amino acids long. The germline V gene encodes CDR1 MNHEY and CDR2 SVGAGI.

This chain joins TRBV9 and TRBJ2-2; D ambiguous. CDR1 and CDR2 (germline): SGDLS, YYNGEE. With 0 bases removed from V and 4 bases from J, the gap between germline ends came to 13 bases. The CDR3 is 16 amino acids. This chain's CDR3 is CASSVVSNPGTGELFF. CDR3 nucleotide sequence: TGTGCCAGCAGCGTAGTCAGCAACCCGGGCACCGGGGAGCTGTTTTTT.

The rearrangement links TRBV19 to TRBJ1-5, with TRBD1 matching over 9 bases. The CDR3 spans 21 residues. Germline V gene sequence: CDR1 LNHDA, CDR2 SQIVND (reference sequence). Losses at the gene ends were 0 bases for V and 0 bases for J; bases not matched to a gene: 15. DNA for the CDR3: TGTGCCAGTAGTATAGATCTATTCTGGGACAGGGCCTCCTATAGCAATCAGCCCCAGCATTTT. This sequence encodes CASSIDLFWDRASYSNQPQHF.

The chain joins TRBV5-1 to TRBJ2-3, with D possibly matching TRBD2 (6 bases). This CDR3 comprises 17 residues. Germline CDR1 is SGHRS and CDR2 is YFSETQ. V was clipped by 1 base and J by 1 base, with 16 bases between them. This chain's CDR3 is CASSLWSGERGTDTQYF. In nucleotides, the CDR3 is TGCGCCAGCAGCTTGTGGTCGGGAGAGAGGGGCACAGATACGCAGTATTTT. The full variable domain, its missing parts supplied by reference TRBV5-1 and TRBJ2-3, is KAGVTQTPRYLIKTRGQQVTLSCSPISGHRSVSWYQQTPGQGLQFLFEYFSETQRNKGNFPGRFSGRQFSNSRSEMNVSTLELGDSALYLCASSLWSGERGTDTQYFGPGTRLTVL.

The chain links TRBV6-5 to TRBJ1-1; TRBD1 matches 8 bases. The CDR3 length is 14 residues. The germline V gene has CDR1 MNHEY and CDR2 SVGAGI. V was pared by 0 bases and J by 6 bases, with 3 bases of the junction left unmatched. The CDR3: CASSYSTGVAEAFF. CDR3 nucleotides: TGTGCCAGCAGTTACTCGACAGGGGTGGCTGAAGCTTTCTTT.

The V gene is TRBV9, the J gene TRBJ1-2, with 8 bases lining up with TRBD1. After removal of 3 bases from V and 4 bases from J, the junction contained 2 bases not matched to a gene. Germline lookup yields CDR1 SGDLS and CDR2 YYNGEE. The CDR3 spans 13 residues. The CDR3 DNA is TGTGCCAGCAGCGCGACAGGGGCCTATGGCTACACCTTC. This encodes CASSATGAYGYTF.

Concerning this clone itself: An end of the junction differs from the germline gene, which may be a read error. The chain joins TRBV19 to TRBJ2-6; TRBD1 might be the D (6 bases). Germline V gene data show CDR1 as LNHDA and CDR2 as SQIVND (reference sequence). This CDR3 has 18 residues. The CDR3 sequence: CASRGGRLTPSGANGLTF. CDR3 DNA sequence: TGTGCCAGCCGAGGGGGACGGTTAACCCCATCTGGGGCCAACGGCCTGACTTTC.

The sample holds a few counts of this clone. The sample carries other DNA sequences with the same CDR3. This chain links TRBV9 with TRBJ1-4, with 10 bases matching TRBD1. Germline V CDR1 and CDR2: SGDLS, YYNGEE. CDR3 length: 15 residues. Germline trimming cut 0 bases from V and 5 bases from J; bases unmatched to any gene: 1. The CDR3 reads CASSVGTGGNEKLFF. In DNA, the CDR3 is TGTGCCAGCAGCGTAGGGACAGGGGGAAATGAAAAACTGTTTTTT.

CDR3 loop: CASSIGRGTYEQYF. CDR3 DNA: TGTGCCAGTAGTATAGGCCGAGGCACCTACGAGCAGTACTTC. The J gene is TRBJ2-7, the V gene TRBV19; D unclear. CDR1 and CDR2 from the germline V gene are LNHDA and SQIVND (reference sequence). Trimming removed 1 base from V and 2 bases from J, with 9 bases in between. The CDR3 runs 14 residues.

V and J are TRBV7-6 and TRBJ2-5, with D possibly matching TRBD1 (5 bases). The CDR3 is made up of 15 amino acids. Germline assignment: CDR1 SGHVS and CDR2 FNYEAQ. V was shortened by 1 base and J by 5 bases, with 14 bases between the two germline ends. CDR3 coding DNA: TGTGCCAGCAGCTTAGTTGGCAGGGTGAGGGAGACCCAGTACTTC. It codes for CASSLVGRVRETQYF. Complete variable domain (other parts from reference TRBV7-6 and TRBJ2-5): GAGVSQSPRYKVTKRGQDVALRCDPISGHVSLYWYRQALGQGPEFLTYFNYEAQQDKSGLPNDRFSAERPEGSISTLTIQRTEQRDSAMYRCASSLVGRVRETQYFGPGTRLLVL.

This sequence joins TRBV7-9 and TRBJ2-3; 12 bases are a match to TRBD2. The V gene end was trimmed by 1 base and the J gene end by 5 bases; junction bases not matched to a gene: 7. This CDR3 is 17 amino acids long. Per germline, CDR1 SEHNR and CDR2 FQNEAQ (reference sequence). The CDR3 loop reads CASSLEPSGRAGDTQYF. Here the CDR3 DNA reads TGTGCCAGCAGCTTAGAGCCTAGCGGGAGGGCAGGAGATACGCAGTATTTT.

V gene TRBV5-4 combines with J gene TRBJ1-2; the match to TRBD1 covers 7 bases. The germline V gene encodes CDR1 SGHNT and CDR2 YYREEE (reference sequence). V trimming: 4 bases; J trimming: 4 bases; junction bases outside the gene matches: 7. The CDR3 is 14 residues long. The CDR3 is CASSLTGALYGYTF. The CDR3 DNA reads as TGTGCCAGCAGCCTCACAGGGGCCCTCTATGGCTACACCTTC. Full variable domain (remainder filled in from reference TRBV5-4 and TRBJ1-2): ETGVTQSPTHLIKTRGQQVTLRCSSQSGHNTVSWYQQALGQGPQFIFQYYREEENGRGNFPPRFSGLQFPNYSSELNVNALELDDSALYLCASSLTGALYGYTFGSGTRLTVV.